A single sample is the source of the 25 T cell receptor beta chains below, sequenced in a study of cytomegalovirus exposure and HLA in healthy donors. The PCR was carried out with 60 Vbeta primers and 13 Jbeta primers. Libraries were prepared by immunoSEQ multiplex PCR; TCRdb keeps only in-frame clonotypes and omits some of them. The sample table sets out 50,000 or so clones. Sequenced sample: PBMCs. The receptors were sampled from a woman between 40 and 55 years old in good health and CMV-seronegative.

The chain recombines TRBV29-1 with TRBJ1-1; 8 nucleotides align to TRBD1. J was trimmed by 4 bases and V by 7 bases; bases with no gene match: 5. This CDR3 spans 12 amino acids. The germline V gene encodes CDR1 SQVTM and CDR2 ANQGSEA. CDR3 DNA sequence: TGCAGCGCCCGTACAGGGGGCACTGAAGCTTTCTTT. It encodes CSARTGGTEAFF.

This chain uses TRBV9 with TRBJ1-3, with D unresolved. Per the germline V gene, CDR1 is SGDLS and CDR2 is YYNGEE. The CDR3 spans 15 residues. Trimming left V 0 bases short and J 0 bases short, with 7 bases between. The DNA for the CDR3 is TGTGCCAGCAGCGTAGGCACACCCTCTGGAAACACCATATATTTT. It yields the protein CASSVGTPSGNTIYF.

V gene TRBV18 combines with J gene TRBJ2-7, with 9 bases matching TRBD2. The CDR3 length is 17 residues. Germline assignment: CDR1 KGHSH and CDR2 LQKENI. Trimming at V came to 3 bases and at J to 1 base, leaving 10 bases not matched to a gene. CDR3 sequence (DNA): TGTGCCAGCTCACCGAACTCAGCGGGAGGCGCGTCCTACGAGCAGTACTTC. It is translated as CASSPNSAGGASYEQYF.

The chain combines TRBV7-6 with TRBJ1-2, with 12 bases that match TRBD1. The CDR3 extends over 17 amino acids. J was trimmed by 3 bases and V by 5 bases; bases with no gene match: 10. Germline values: CDR1 SGHVS, CDR2 FNYEAQ. In nucleotides, the CDR3 is TGTGCCAGCAGCCATGCCGGGACAGGGGGCTCGGACTATGGCTACACCTTC. It translates to CASSHAGTGGSDYGYTF.

V is TRBV19 and J is TRBJ2-6; 8 nucleotides align to TRBD1. The CDR3 sequence is 16 residues long. The ends lost 11 bases at V and 1 base at J; junction bases unmatched: 10. Germline V gene sequence: CDR1 LNHDA, CDR2 SQIVND (reference sequence). This CDR3 is CASRGRLGSGANVLTF. Written as DNA, the CDR3 is TGTGCCTCCAGGGGGCGCCTGGGGTCTGGGGCCAACGTCCTGACTTTC.

The chain couples TRBV7-2 to TRBJ1-1, with a possible D match to TRBD1 (5 bases). Trimming removed 5 bases from V and 2 bases from J, with 15 bases in between. The germline CDR1 and CDR2 sequences are SGHTA and FQGNSA. The CDR3 has 15 residues. Here the CDR3 DNA reads TGTGCCAGCAGCCCCCGAGGCGGGGCTAACACTGAAGCTTTCTTT. Protein product: CASSPRGGANTEAFF.

The chain is built from TRBV7-9 and TRBJ1-3, with a weak D call TRBD1 (6 bases). This CDR3 is 16 amino acids long. Trimming left V 5 bases short and J 4 bases short, with 18 bases between. Germline V CDR1 and CDR2: SEHNR, FQNEAQ (reference sequence). The CDR3 sequence is CASSALPQGPGNTIYF. The CDR3 region has the DNA TGTGCCAGCAGCGCACTTCCACAGGGCCCCGGAAACACCATATATTTT.

V gene TRBV5-5 combines with J gene TRBJ2-5; weak D call: TRBD2 (5 bases). Germline assignment: CDR1 SGHKS and CDR2 YYEKEE (reference sequence). V lost 4 bases to trimming and J lost 4 bases, with 14 bases between them. CDR3 length: 14 residues. DNA for the CDR3: TGTGCCAGCAGCACTGGGGAGCTTCGAGAGACCCAGTACTTC. It translates to CASSTGELRETQYF.

V and J are TRBV18 and TRBJ2-7; no clear D. Trimming pared 3 bases from V and 2 bases from J, leaving 11 bases between. The CDR3 is 14 residues long. Germline CDR1 and CDR2: KGHSH and LQKENI. The CDR3 DNA reads as TGTGCCAGCTCACCGGTGATCAGCGCCTACGAGCAGTACTTC. It yields the protein CASSPVISAYEQYF.

The V and J genes are TRBV2 and TRBJ2-7; 9 bases align to TRBD1. V lost 7 bases and J lost 6; bases outside the gene matches: 7. The CDR3 has 13 amino acids. CDR1 is SNHLY and CDR2 is FYNNEI in the germline V gene. The CDR3 sequence is CASTMGQGREQYF. DNA for the CDR3: TGTGCCAGCACCATGGGACAGGGACGCGAGCAGTACTTC.

This chain connects TRBV5-1 to TRBJ1-2; tentatively, D is TRBD1 (5 bases). CDR3 length equals 16 residues. Germline lookup yields CDR1 SGHRS and CDR2 YFSETQ. Trimming cost V 5 bases and J 5 bases, with 22 bases left between them. CDR3 nucleotide sequence: TGCGCCAGCAGTTCGGGACTAAGCACCATGCCTTATGGCTACACCTTC. The encoded protein is CASSSGLSTMPYGYTF.

The chain is built from TRBV2 and TRBJ1-6, with TRBD1 matching over 7 bases. Unmatched junction bases numbered 4, after V lost 5 bases and J lost 3 bases. The CDR3 runs to 15 residues. CDR1 SNHLY and CDR2 FYNNEI come from the germline V gene. Written as DNA, the CDR3 is TGTGCCAGCAGTCGAGGGGGCGGCTATAATTCACCCCTCCACTTT. It is translated as CASSRGGGYNSPLHF.

The J gene is TRBJ2-7, the V gene TRBV9, with 10 bases that match TRBD1. The CDR3 loop spans 14 amino acids. CDR1 is SGDLS and CDR2 is YYNGEE in the germline V gene. The V gene end was trimmed by 3 bases and the J gene end by 5 bases; junction bases not matched to a gene: 5. DNA of the CDR3: TGTGCCAGCAGCGCCGGGACAGGGGCTGACGAGCAGTACTTC. It codes for CASSAGTGADEQYF.

The genes are TRBV28 and TRBJ1-5; 9 positions agree with TRBD1. Per the germline V gene, CDR1 is MDHEN and CDR2 is SYDVKM. J gave up 7 bases and V 3 bases, and 7 bases lay outside the gene matches. CDR3 size: 15 residues. CDR3 protein: CASSLSTGGRQPQHF. The CDR3 DNA sequence: TGTGCCAGCAGTTTGTCTACAGGGGGCCGGCAGCCCCAGCATTTT.

CDR3 DNA: TGTGCCAGTAGTATTTCGACTAGCGGGAGGTTCTCGGAGACCCAGTACTTC. This translates into CASSISTSGRFSETQYF. This chain connects TRBV19 to TRBJ2-5; 13 bases are a match to TRBD2. V lost 3 bases to trimming and J lost 5 bases; unmatched junction nucleotides: 9. This CDR3 contains 17 residues. The germline gives CDR1 LNHDA, CDR2 SQIVND (reference sequence).

The V and J genes are TRBV28 and TRBJ1-4, with 7 bases matching TRBD1. Unmatched junction bases numbered 5, after V lost 1 base and J lost 3 bases. The germline V gene encodes CDR1 MDHEN and CDR2 SYDVKM. The CDR3 contains 16 residues. CDR3 DNA: TGTGCCAGCAGTTTATTGAGGGGGCAGGCTAATGAAAAACTGTTTTTT. Its translation: CASSLLRGQANEKLFF.

This rearrangement joins TRBV30 to TRBJ1-2, with D unclear. The CDR3 length is 15 residues. Germline V gene lookup returns CDR1 GTSNPN and CDR2 SVGIG (reference sequence). The V gene lost 1 base and the J gene lost 4 bases, with 16 bases spanning the gap. The CDR3, as DNA: TGTGCCTGGAGTGACGATACCCCAACGGTCTATGGCTACACCTTC. Protein sequence: CAWSDDTPTVYGYTF. The variable domain in full, with the rest retrieved from reference TRBV30 and TRBJ1-2, is SQTIHQWPATLVQPVGSPLSLECTVEGTSNPNLYWYRQAAGRGLQLLFYSVGIGQISSEVPQNLSASRPQDRQFILSSKKLLLSDSGFYLCAWSDDTPTVYGYTFGSGTRLTVV.

V usage is TRBV5-6 and J usage is TRBJ2-2; 14 bases agree with TRBD2. The V gene's germline CDR1 is SGHDT and CDR2 YYEEEE. The V gene end was trimmed by 4 bases and the J gene end by 3 bases; junction bases not matched to a gene: 8. The CDR3 loop spans 18 amino acids. The CDR3 loop is CASSPMTSGRAHTGELFF. For the CDR3, the DNA is TGTGCCAGCAGCCCGATGACTAGCGGGAGGGCCCACACCGGGGAGCTGTTTTTT.

This chain uses TRBV6-5 with TRBJ1-2; a possible D gene is TRBD1 (5 bases). The germline V gene encodes CDR1 MNHEY and CDR2 SVGAGI. The CDR3 sequence is 13 residues long. Between the trimmed V and J ends, which lost 6 bases and 6 bases, there was a span of 14 bases. Here the CDR3 DNA reads TGTGCCAGCAGACGGGGGTCAGAGGATGGCTACACCTTC. The encoded protein is CASRRGSEDGYTF.

The gene calls are TRBV6-5 and TRBJ2-6; D gene unclear. The germline V and J ends were trimmed by 7 bases and 4 bases, with 8 bases remaining between them. Germline V gene data show CDR1 as MNHEY and CDR2 as SVGAGI. The CDR3 has 13 residues. CDR3 region: CASTSPGANVLTF. CDR3 nucleotide sequence: TGTGCCAGCACCTCCCCCGGGGCCAACGTCCTGACTTTC.

In nucleotides, the CDR3 is TGTGCCAGCAGTTACGGCAGGGACTACGAGCAGTACTTC. This codes for CASSYGRDYEQYF. The rearrangement links TRBV6-6 to TRBJ2-7; weak D call: TRBD1 (5 bases). In germline, CDR1 is MNHNY, CDR2 SVGAGI (reference sequence). The ends were cut back, 2 bases at V and 3 bases at J, with 8 bases in the middle. CDR3 length: 13 amino acids.

The CDR3 nucleotides are TGTGCCAGCTCACCACCGCAGGGGAGGGACACTGAAGCTTTCTTT. This gives the protein CASSPPQGRDTEAFF. This sequence joins TRBV18 and TRBJ1-1, with TRBD1 as a possible D gene (6 bases). V was trimmed by 0 bases and J by 3 bases, leaving 11 bases between them. Germline values: CDR1 KGHSH, CDR2 LQKENI. This CDR3 is 15 amino acids long.

The CDR3 here is CASSEAVRSSYEQYF. The DNA of the CDR3 is TGTGCCAGCAGTGAAGCAGTCAGAAGCTCCTACGAGCAGTACTTC. The chain links TRBV6-1 to TRBJ2-7; D ambiguous. Trimming removed 0 bases at V and 0 bases at J, with 9 bases between. This CDR3 is 15 amino acids long. Germline V gives CDR1 MNHNS, CDR2 SASEGT.

The chain employs TRBV19 and TRBJ2-7; D unclear. V was cut by 2 bases and J by 2 bases, with 10 bases left in between. CDR3 length: 14 amino acids. The V gene's germline CDR1 is LNHDA and CDR2 SQIVND (reference sequence). The CDR3 DNA is TGTGCCAGTAGTATAAGAAGCAGCGCCTACGAGCAGTACTTC. This encodes CASSIRSSAYEQYF. Drawing the rest from reference TRBV19 and TRBJ2-7, the complete variable domain is DGGITQSPKYLFRKEGQNVTLSCEQNLNHDAMYWYRQDPGQGLRLIYYSQIVNDFQKGDIAEGYSVSREKKESFPLTVTSAQKNPTAFYLCASSIRSSAYEQYFGPGTRLTVT.

J is TRBJ2-1 and V is TRBV18, with 9 nucleotides matching TRBD2. Unmatched junction bases numbered 3, after V lost 4 bases and J lost 5 bases. From germline, CDR1 is KGHSH and CDR2 LQKENI. CDR3 length: 14 amino acids. The CDR3 spells CASSLAGEDNEQFF. The CDR3 bases are TGTGCCAGCTCACTAGCGGGGGAAGACAATGAGCAGTTCTTC.